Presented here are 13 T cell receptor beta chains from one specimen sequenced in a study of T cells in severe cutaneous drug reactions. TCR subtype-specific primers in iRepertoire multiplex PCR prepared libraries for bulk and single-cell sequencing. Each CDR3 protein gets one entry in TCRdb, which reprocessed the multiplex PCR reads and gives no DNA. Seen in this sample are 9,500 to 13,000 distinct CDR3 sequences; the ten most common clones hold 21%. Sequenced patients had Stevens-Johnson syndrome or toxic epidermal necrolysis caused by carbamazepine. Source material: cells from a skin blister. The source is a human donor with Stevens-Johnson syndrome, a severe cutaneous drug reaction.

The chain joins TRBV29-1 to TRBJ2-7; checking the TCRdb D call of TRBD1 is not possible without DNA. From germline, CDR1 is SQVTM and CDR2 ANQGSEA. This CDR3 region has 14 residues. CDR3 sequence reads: CSVEGGDGTYEQYF.

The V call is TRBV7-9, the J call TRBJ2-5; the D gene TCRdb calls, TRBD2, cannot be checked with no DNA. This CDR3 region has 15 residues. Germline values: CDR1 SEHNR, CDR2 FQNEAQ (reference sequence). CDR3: CASSSTSGGQETQYF.

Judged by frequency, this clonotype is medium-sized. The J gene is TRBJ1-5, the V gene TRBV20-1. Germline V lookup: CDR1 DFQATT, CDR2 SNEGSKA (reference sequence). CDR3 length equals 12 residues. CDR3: CSAKEGNQPQHF.

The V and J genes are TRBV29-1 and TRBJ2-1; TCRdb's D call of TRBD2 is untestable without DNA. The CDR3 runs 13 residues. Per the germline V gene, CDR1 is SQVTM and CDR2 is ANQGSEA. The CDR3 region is CSVGGVVYNEQFF.

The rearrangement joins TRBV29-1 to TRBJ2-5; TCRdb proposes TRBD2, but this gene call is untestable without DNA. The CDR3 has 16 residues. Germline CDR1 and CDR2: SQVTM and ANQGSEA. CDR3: CSVVVVVGNLAETQYF.

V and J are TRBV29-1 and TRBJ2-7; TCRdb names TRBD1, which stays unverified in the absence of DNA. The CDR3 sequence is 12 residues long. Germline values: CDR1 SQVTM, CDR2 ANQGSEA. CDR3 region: CSVWDRVHEQYF.

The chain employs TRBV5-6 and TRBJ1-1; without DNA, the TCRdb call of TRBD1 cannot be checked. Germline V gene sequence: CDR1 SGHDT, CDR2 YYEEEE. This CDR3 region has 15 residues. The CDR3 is CASSLGTGWNTEAFF.

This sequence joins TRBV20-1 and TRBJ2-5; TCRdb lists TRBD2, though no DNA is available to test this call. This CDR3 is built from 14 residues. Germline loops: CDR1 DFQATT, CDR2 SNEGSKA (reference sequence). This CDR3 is CSARGTSNAETQYF.

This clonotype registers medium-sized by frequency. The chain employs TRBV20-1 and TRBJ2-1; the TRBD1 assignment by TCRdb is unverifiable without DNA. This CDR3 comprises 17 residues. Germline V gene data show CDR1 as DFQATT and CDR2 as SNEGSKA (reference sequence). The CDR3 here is CSASGTGGAGSYNEQFF.

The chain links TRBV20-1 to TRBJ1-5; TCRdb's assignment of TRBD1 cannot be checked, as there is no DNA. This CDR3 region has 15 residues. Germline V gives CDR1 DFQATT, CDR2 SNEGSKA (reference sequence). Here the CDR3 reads CSARDGGTAGSPQHF.

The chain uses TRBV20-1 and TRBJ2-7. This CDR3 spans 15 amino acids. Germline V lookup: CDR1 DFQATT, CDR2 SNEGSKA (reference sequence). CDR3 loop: CSARDRRLQPYEQYF.

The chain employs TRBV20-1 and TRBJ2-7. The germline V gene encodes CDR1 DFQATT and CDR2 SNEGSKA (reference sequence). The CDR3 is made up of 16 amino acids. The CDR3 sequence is CSARSTATPLRYEQYF.

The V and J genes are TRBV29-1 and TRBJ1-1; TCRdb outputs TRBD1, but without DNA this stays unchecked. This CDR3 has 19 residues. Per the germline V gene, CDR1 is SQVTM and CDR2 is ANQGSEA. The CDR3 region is CSVEDHKWDRGPLNTEAFF.